The 12 T cell receptor beta chains below all came from one sample that was sequenced in a study of T cell responses to AZD1222 COVID-19 vaccine. Generated by immunoSEQ multiplex PCR, the TCRdb table keeps only in-frame clones and is missing some. The sample consists of 150,000 to 200,000 clones, just under 95% of them appearing once. The sequencing here drew on peripheral blood, taken on day 0 of AZD1222 vaccination. The origin of the receptors is an adult in good health.

This sequence joins TRBV7-6 and TRBJ2-2; D tentatively fits TRBD1 or TRBD2 (7 bases each). V gave up 5 bases and J gave up 5 bases, with 15 bases separating them. Germline lookup yields CDR1 SGHVS and CDR2 FNYEAQ. The CDR3 has 15 residues. The CDR3 DNA sequence: TGTGCCAGCAGCCCCCGACAGGGACTAACCGGGGAGCTGTTTTTT. Protein: CASSPRQGLTGELFF.

J is TRBJ2-7 and V is TRBV29-1; a possible D gene is TRBD1 (6 bases). This CDR3 has 12 residues. Germline V gives CDR1 SQVTM, CDR2 ANQGSEA. Between the trimmed V and J ends, which lost 6 bases and 0 bases, there was a span of 9 bases. This chain's CDR3 is CSVGQNSYEQYF. CDR3 bases: TGCAGCGTCGGACAGAACTCCTACGAGCAGTACTTC.

This clone was counted between two and nine times. The chain joins TRBV6-4 to TRBJ2-2; D is perhaps TRBD1 (6 bases). Germline V CDR1 and CDR2: MRHNA, SNTAGT. CDR3 size: 14 residues. V lost 6 bases and J lost 0, with 8 bases in between. The CDR3 loop reads CASSGQPNTGELFF. The CDR3 region has the DNA TGTGCCAGCAGCGGACAGCCGAACACCGGGGAGCTGTTTTTT.

J is TRBJ1-1 and V is TRBV12-3 or TRBV12-4; D call uncertain. V was clipped by 10 bases and J by 4 bases, with 16 bases between them. The CDR3 covers 13 residues. As DNA, the CDR3 is TGTGCCACCCGGAAAGTGGAAGGCACTGAAGCTTTCTTT. This gives the protein CATRKVEGTEAFF.

The chain employs TRBV30 and TRBJ1-1; no clear D. CDR1 and CDR2 (germline): GTSNPN, SVGIG (reference sequence). Trimming left V 0 bases short and J 5 bases short, with 7 bases between. The CDR3 runs 12 residues. The CDR3: CAWSVYGTEAFF. The CDR3 DNA is TGTGCCTGGAGTGTATACGGGACTGAAGCTTTCTTT.

This chain uses TRBV19 with TRBJ1-2, with 7 bases identical to TRBD1. CDR1 is LNHDA, CDR2 SQIVND, per germline (reference sequence). The CDR3 has 16 amino acids. With V trimmed by 5 bases and J by 5 bases, 14 bases remained unmatched. In DNA form, the CDR3 reads TGTGCCAGTAGTGTCGGACAGGAATATGCTGGGTATGGCTACACCTTC. This sequence encodes CASSVGQEYAGYGYTF.

The chain combines TRBV18 with TRBJ1-4, with D uncertain. Deletions cut 2 bases from V and 7 bases from J, with 14 bases between. CDR1 and CDR2 (germline): KGHSH, LQKENI. The CDR3 has 15 amino acids. CDR3 amino acids: CASSPNNPRGEKLFF. In DNA form, the CDR3 reads TGTGCCAGCTCACCAAATAATCCTCGAGGTGAAAAACTGTTTTTT.

This sequence joins TRBV7-8 and TRBJ1-2; no clear D. V gave up 8 bases and J gave up 3 bases, with 16 bases separating them. The CDR3 contains 14 residues. Germline V CDR1 and CDR2: SGHVS, FQNEAQ. The CDR3 protein is CASRPPGFDYGYTF. CDR3 coding DNA: TGTGCCAGCCGCCCGCCGGGGTTCGACTATGGCTACACCTTC.

The chain has TRBV19 and TRBJ1-3; D is ambiguous. The V gene lost 7 bases and the J gene lost 0 bases, with 13 bases spanning the gap. The germline CDR1 and CDR2 sequences are LNHDA and SQIVND (reference sequence). This CDR3 spans 15 amino acids. The CDR3, as DNA: TGTGCCAGTAAGGCACACCTGAGCTCTGGAAACACCATATATTTT. Amino acids: CASKAHLSSGNTIYF.

This clone showed up just a few times. The chain combines TRBV2 with TRBJ1-1; 10 bases are shared with TRBD1. Trimming removed 4 bases from V and 1 base from J; junction bases left unmatched: 3. This CDR3 is 15 amino acids long. The germline V gene has CDR1 SNHLY and CDR2 FYNNEI. This CDR3 is CASSGGTGANTEAFF. The CDR3 DNA sequence: TGTGCCAGCAGTGGAGGGACAGGGGCGAACACTGAAGCTTTCTTT.

The chain has TRBV5-1 and TRBJ2-1; 10 bases are shared with TRBD2. CDR1 is SGHRS, CDR2 YFSETQ, per germline. This CDR3 is built from 16 residues. V gave up 0 bases and J gave up 3 bases; unmatched junction bases: 3. In DNA form, the CDR3 reads TGCGCCAGCAGCTTGGCGCCTAGCGGGGGCTACAATGAGCAGTTCTTC. It yields the protein CASSLAPSGGYNEQFF. Filled out from reference TRBV5-1 and TRBJ2-1, the complete variable domain reads KAGVTQTPRYLIKTRGQQVTLSCSPISGHRSVSWYQQTPGQGLQFLFEYFSETQRNKGNFPGRFSGRQFSNSRSEMNVSTLELGDSALYLCASSLAPSGGYNEQFFGPGTRLTVL.

This chain connects TRBV4-2 to TRBJ2-3; no reliable D call. V lost 0 bases and J lost 2, with 9 bases in between. Germline V gene data show CDR1 as LGHNA and CDR2 as YNFKEQ. The CDR3 consists of 15 residues. As DNA, the CDR3 is TGTGCCAGCAGCCAAGATTTTGTCGTCACAGATACGCAGTATTTT. Translation: CASSQDFVVTDTQYF.